Each of the 15 T cell receptor beta chains below was sequenced from the same sample in a study of T cell responses to AZD1222 COVID-19 vaccine. Libraries were prepared by immunoSEQ multiplex PCR; TCRdb keeps only in-frame clonotypes and omits some of them. Of roughly 130,000 clones listed, 86% are singletons. The source material was peripheral blood, sampled on day 0 of AZD1222 vaccination. These receptors originate from an adult in good health.

The chain is built from TRBV5-1 and TRBJ1-4, with D uncertain. CDR3 length: 15 amino acids. V was clipped by 0 bases and J by 6 bases, with 12 bases between them. The germline gives CDR1 SGHRS, CDR2 YFSETQ. CDR3 loop: CASSLALGGDEKLFF. CDR3 nucleotides: TGCGCCAGCAGCTTGGCCTTAGGCGGAGATGAAAAACTGTTTTTT.

V usage is TRBV5-6 and J usage is TRBJ1-1; no reliable D call. The germline V gene encodes CDR1 SGHDT and CDR2 YYEEEE. The CDR3 loop spans 14 amino acids. V was trimmed by 2 bases and J by 2 bases, leaving 10 bases between them. The CDR3 sequence: CASSLAPPNTEAFF. The CDR3 DNA sequence: TGTGCCAGCAGCTTAGCCCCTCCTAACACTGAAGCTTTCTTT.

The chain combines TRBV28 with TRBJ1-2; D not certain. This CDR3 spans 14 amino acids. Trimming removed 7 bases from V and 0 bases from J, with 12 bases in between. Germline V lookup: CDR1 MDHEN, CDR2 SYDVKM. The DNA of the CDR3 is TGTGCCAGCACCGTCGGACTGACTAACTATGGCTACACCTTC. Its protein is CASTVGLTNYGYTF.

The rearrangement links TRBV5-1 to TRBJ1-1; D remains unclear. V was pared by 0 bases and J by 1 base, with 10 bases between. CDR1 and CDR2 (germline): SGHRS, YFSETQ. The CDR3 runs 15 residues. The CDR3 nucleotides read TGCGCCAGCAGCTTGGTCCCAGGCGCGAACACTGAAGCTTTCTTT. Encoded protein: CASSLVPGANTEAFF.

CDR3 loop: CASSPSGTGKGELFF. In DNA, the CDR3 is TGTGCCAGCAGCCCCTCGGGGACTGGAAAAGGGGAGCTGTTTTTT. The rearrangement joins TRBV5-4 to TRBJ2-2, with D perhaps matching TRBD2 (6 bases). The CDR3 runs 15 residues. Germline loops: CDR1 SGHNT, CDR2 YYREEE (reference sequence). V was shortened by 4 bases and J by 8 bases, with 18 bases between the two germline ends.

This rearrangement joins TRBV29-1 to TRBJ2-3; D is unresolved. The CDR3 is 11 amino acids. V dropped 4 bases and J dropped 6 bases, with 8 bases sitting between them. Germline CDR1 reads SQVTM; CDR2 reads ANQGSEA. The CDR3 coding sequence is TGCAGCGTTGCGAAGCACGATACGCAGTATTTT. Protein sequence: CSVAKHDTQYF.

The genes are TRBV12-3 or TRBV12-4 and TRBJ2-5; D unresolved. The CDR3 extends over 11 amino acids. V was cut by 6 bases and J by 9 bases, with 11 bases left in between. CDR3 loop: CASSRDWAQYF. DNA of the CDR3: TGTGCCAGCAGCCGTGATTGGGCCCAGTACTTC.

The V call is TRBV5-1, the J call TRBJ2-1; 8 positions match TRBD1. The CDR3 loop spans 15 amino acids. Trimming removed 4 bases from V and 4 bases from J; junction bases left unmatched: 7. Per the germline V gene, CDR1 is SGHRS and CDR2 is YFSETQ. The CDR3 nucleotides read TGCGCCAGCAGCATGACAGGGGCCCCTTACAATGAGCAGTTCTTC. Residues: CASSMTGAPYNEQFF.

Only a few counts were recorded for this clone. This sequence joins TRBV27 and TRBJ1-5; the D gene is possibly TRBD1 (5 bases). The CDR3 contains 13 residues. The V gene's germline CDR1 is MNHEY and CDR2 SMNVEV (reference sequence). V was pared by 1 base and J by 6 bases, with 7 bases between. The CDR3 region is CASSLWGGQPQHF. Written as DNA, the CDR3 is TGTGCCAGCAGTTTATGGGGCGGTCAGCCCCAGCATTTT.

The V gene is TRBV28, the J gene TRBJ1-2; TRBD1 aligns across 8 bases. The CDR3 totals 15 residues. V was clipped by 3 bases and J by 8 bases; unmatched bases: 11. The V gene's germline CDR1 is MDHEN and CDR2 SYDVKM. The CDR3 loop is CASSFGITGGQGYTF. CDR3 DNA: TGTGCCAGCAGTTTCGGCATAACAGGGGGGCAAGGCTACACCTTC.

With regard to this clone: The limits of the CDR3 on the DNA are not certain, so only TCRdb's listed CDR3 is given. The J gene is TRBJ1-1, the V gene TRBV7-9. The CDR3 is 13 residues long, counting both termini. Per the germline V gene, CDR1 is SEHNR and CDR2 is FQNEAQ (reference sequence). CDR3: CASSFTSVGEAFF.

The chain employs TRBV12-3 or TRBV12-4 and TRBJ1-2; D is unresolved. With 1 base removed from V and 6 bases from J, the gap between germline ends came to 9 bases. This CDR3 contains 13 residues. The DNA of the CDR3 is TGTGCCAGCAGTTTAGTGTATACTGATGGCTACACCTTC. It translates to CASSLVYTDGYTF.

This chain links TRBV24-1 with TRBJ2-7; D possibly corresponds to TRBD2 (5 bases). There are 16 residues in the CDR3. V was cut by 4 bases and J by 3 bases, with 18 bases left in between. Germline V gene data show CDR1 as KGHDR and CDR2 as SFDVKD. CDR3 amino acids: CATSDSDGVWSYEQYF. The CDR3 coding sequence is TGTGCCACCAGTGACTCCGACGGGGTTTGGAGCTACGAGCAGTACTTC.

The chain uses TRBV20-1 and TRBJ1-1, with D perhaps TRBD1 (5 bases). From germline, CDR1 is DFQATT and CDR2 SNEGSKA (reference sequence). The CDR3 is made up of 13 amino acids. V was clipped by 3 bases and J by 5 bases, with 13 bases between them. CDR3 bases: TGCAGTGCTAGTATTTCGGCAGGGACTGAAGCTTTCTTT. It specifies CSASISAGTEAFF.

The CDR3, as DNA: TGTGCCAGCAGGAAGGTAGCGGGAGGGCCGGGGTACGAGCAGTACTTC. Protein: CASRKVAGGPGYEQYF. The chain has TRBV27 and TRBJ2-7; 11 bases line up with TRBD2. CDR1 and CDR2 (germline): MNHEY, SMNVEV (reference sequence). This CDR3 is built from 16 residues. With V trimmed by 6 bases and J by 4 bases, 11 bases remained unmatched.